This entry describes one T cell receptor (beta chain). The germline gene is not matched at one end of the junction; a read error may be the cause. The sample is drawn from a study of T cells in Graves' hyperthyroidism and ophthalmopathy. CDR1 DFQATT and CDR2 SNEGSKA come from the germline V gene (reference sequence). The CDR3 is 15 residues long. RNA transcripts gave rise to amplified TCR beta CDR3 regions. Researchers ran a first-round RT-PCR on the TCR CDR3 using the HTBI primer set. TCRdb re-analysed the multiplex PCR reads in MiXCR, keeping a single row per CDR3 protein. There are 650,000 to 850,000 distinct CDR3 sequences in the sample; 18% occur only once, and roughly a sixth lies in the top ten.

This clonotype originated in a woman aged 45 to 65 with Graves' hyperthyroidism that later progressed to Graves' ophthalmopathy. Sequencing input: blood. The genes are TRBV20-1 and TRBJ2-2, with D possibly being TRBD1 or TRBD2 (6 bases each). The CDR3 is CSASSSPQGPRELFF. CDR3 DNA: TGCAGTGCTAGTTCCTCTCCACAGGGACCGCGGGAACTGTTTTTT.